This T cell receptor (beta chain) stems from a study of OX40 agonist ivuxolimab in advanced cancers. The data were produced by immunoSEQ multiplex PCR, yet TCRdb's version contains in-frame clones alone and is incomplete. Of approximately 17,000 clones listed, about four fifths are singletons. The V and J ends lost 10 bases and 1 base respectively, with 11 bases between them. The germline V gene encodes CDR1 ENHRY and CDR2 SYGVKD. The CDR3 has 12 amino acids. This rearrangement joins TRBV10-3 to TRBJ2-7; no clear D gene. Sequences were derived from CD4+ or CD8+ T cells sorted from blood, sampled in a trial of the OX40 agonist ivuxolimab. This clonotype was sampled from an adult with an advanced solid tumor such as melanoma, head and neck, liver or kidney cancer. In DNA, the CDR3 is TGTGCCACCAAGAACAATTCCTACGAGCAGTACTTC. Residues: CATKNNSYEQYF.